The table lists the clone carrying this T cell receptor beta chain with a few counts. The data are from a study of HIV-infected patients and healthy controls. CDR1 SGHVS and CDR2 FQNEAQ come from the germline V gene. Between the trimmed V and J ends, which lost 2 bases and 5 bases, there was a span of 15 bases. This CDR3 comprises 15 residues. From the 5' RACE reads, TCRdb called clonotypes with MiXCR, one entry per CDR3 protein. The sample records roughly 70,000 distinct CDR3 sequences, about 15% being singletons. This chain uses TRBV7-8 with TRBJ1-1; D is perhaps TRBD1 (5 bases). Sample: CD4+ T cells from blood. The receptor was derived from a human donor in good health. The CDR3 DNA follows: TGTGCCAGCAGCTTACGCTTGTCACCAGGGACTGAAGCTTTCTTT. This translates into CASSLRLSPGTEAFF. Together with reference TRBV7-8 and TRBJ1-1, the CDR3 gives the full variable domain: GAGVSQSPRYKVAKRGQDVALRCDPISGHVSLFWYQQALGQGPEFLTYFQNEAQLDKSGLPSDRFFAERPEGSVSTLKIQRTQQEDSAVYLCASSLRLSPGTEAFFGQGTRLTVV.